One sample yielded the 9 T cell receptor beta chains listed below, sequenced in a study of T cell repertoires in cytomegalovirus infection. TCRdb recomputed calls from the reads with MiXCR, one row per CDR3 protein. Seen here are some 560,000 distinct CDR3 sequences, 40% observed once, and the top ten hold around 46%. The antigens these receptors bind are not known. Sequenced material: cultured PBMCs, taken from culture after CMV antigen stimulation. These receptors all come from a human donor in good health (CMV status not recorded). Some clones in this sample may be carry-over from other donors' samples.

This chain joins TRBV5-4 and TRBJ2-3, with D possibly TRBD2 on 6 matching bases. The CDR3 totals 15 residues. The V end was cut by 4 bases, the J end by 5 bases, with 17 bases between. Germline V lookup: CDR1 SGHNT, CDR2 YYREEE (reference sequence). The CDR3 DNA reads TGTGCCAGCAGCCGATGGGACTTGACTGGAGATACGCAGTATTTT. Its protein product is CASSRWDLTGDTQYF.

This rearrangement joins TRBV28 to TRBJ1-4; no firm D call. Germline V lookup: CDR1 MDHEN, CDR2 SYDVKM. V lost 2 bases and J 8 bases, leaving 12 bases between the germline ends. This CDR3 is 14 amino acids long. In nucleotides, the CDR3 is TGTGCCAGCAGTTTAACGAGGGTTCGGGAAAAACTGTTTTTT. Translated: CASSLTRVREKLFF.

The rearrangement joins TRBV12-3 or TRBV12-4 to TRBJ2-5, with 10 bases lining up with TRBD2. The V and J ends lost 3 bases and 1 base, in that order; junction bases with no gene match: 2. This CDR3 region has 15 residues. The CDR3, as DNA: TGTGCCAGCAGTTTTGGGACTAGCGTCCAAGAGACCCAGTACTTC. Encoded protein: CASSFGTSVQETQYF.

The CDR3 here is CASTSSPAAGGFSREQFF. The CDR3 DNA reads TGTGCCAGCACTTCGAGTCCCGCTGCGGGAGGTTTTTCGAGGGAGCAGTTCTTC. This chain uses TRBV28 with TRBJ2-1; 8 bases agree with TRBD2. Germline loops: CDR1 MDHEN, CDR2 SYDVKM. V shed 7 bases and J 10 bases; nucleotides not matched to a gene: 24. The CDR3 totals 18 residues.

This clonotype was detected only a few times. The J gene is TRBJ1-5, the V gene TRBV7-9, with D unresolved. V lost 5 bases, J lost 2 bases, and 13 bases lay in between. The CDR3 is made up of 15 amino acids. CDR1 and CDR2 from the germline V gene are SEHNR and FQNEAQ (reference sequence). The CDR3 sequence: CASSTSQARNQPQHF. For the CDR3, the DNA is TGTGCCAGCAGCACCAGCCAAGCCCGCAATCAGCCCCAGCATTTT.

In this sample, this clonotype turned up a few times. The chain links TRBV19 to TRBJ1-5, with no clear D. The CDR3 sequence is 10 residues long. V was shortened by 7 bases and J by 6 bases, with 4 bases between the two germline ends. CDR1 is LNHDA, CDR2 SQIVND, per germline (reference sequence). CDR3 in amino acids: CASNSQPQHF. The CDR3 DNA reads TGTGCCAGTAACAGTCAGCCCCAGCATTTT.

The chain joins TRBV19 to TRBJ2-7; 9 nucleotides agree with TRBD2. Losses at the gene ends were 5 bases for V and 1 base for J; bases not matched to a gene: 6. CDR3 length: 15 residues. The germline V gene encodes CDR1 LNHDA and CDR2 SQIVND (reference sequence). The CDR3 DNA follows: TGTGCCAGTAGTCTCATAGCGGGAGAGTCCTACGAGCAGTACTTC. Residues: CASSLIAGESYEQYF.

V and J are TRBV6-1 and TRBJ1-2, with 7 bases identical to TRBD1. From germline, CDR1 is MNHNS and CDR2 SASEGT. The CDR3 is 14 residues long. Trimming cost V 7 bases and J 6 bases; bases outside gene matches: 11. This chain's CDR3 is CASTLVGTENGYTF. CDR3 sequence (DNA): TGTGCCAGCACCCTAGTAGGGACAGAGAATGGCTACACCTTC.

For the CDR3, the DNA is TGTGCCAGCAGTGTGACAGGAGAAGGCACAGATACGCAGTATTTT. Amino acid sequence: CASSVTGEGTDTQYF. V and J are TRBV12-3 or TRBV12-4 and TRBJ2-3; possible D gene TRBD1, 6 bases. CDR3 length: 15 residues. Trimming shortened V by 5 bases and J by 1 base, and 13 bases separated the two germline ends.